This passage covers 27 T cell receptor beta chains from one sample sequenced in a study of shared clonotypes between healthy human individuals. The naive CD8 population came from CD45RO-negative cells selected for CCR7, without terminally differentiated effector memory CD45RA+ cells. Data came from immunoSEQ multiplex PCR; TCRdb stores just in-frame clones and leaves some out. Here the sample spans approximately 2,000,000 clones, 85% to 95% being singletons. Sample: naive CD8+ T cells from PBMCs. The receptors were gathered from a man between 18 and 35 years old in good health. Some clones in this sample may be carry-over from other donors' samples.

The rearrangement uses TRBV5-4 and TRBJ1-3; 9 bases are a match to TRBD1. The V gene end was trimmed by 3 bases and the J gene end by 4 bases; junction bases not matched to a gene: 5. CDR1 and CDR2 from the germline V gene are SGHNT and YYREEE (reference sequence). There are 15 residues in the CDR3. The CDR3, as DNA: TGTGCCAGCAGCTGGGGACAGGGATACGGAAACACCATATATTTT. Translating it yields CASSWGQGYGNTIYF.

The rearrangement joins TRBV6-1 to TRBJ1-4; D is possibly TRBD1 (5 bases). V dropped 2 bases and J dropped 0 bases, with 16 bases sitting between them. This CDR3 comprises 18 residues. CDR1 MNHNS and CDR2 SASEGT come from the germline V gene. The CDR3 sequence: CASSELGPSAATNEKLFF. The CDR3 DNA follows: TGTGCCAGCAGTGAACTGGGACCCAGCGCCGCAACTAATGAAAAACTGTTTTTT.

DNA of the CDR3: TGTGCCATCAGTGGGCGCGGGAGCAGAGATGAGCAGTTCTTC. Amino acids: CAISGRGSRDEQFF. The rearrangement uses TRBV10-3 and TRBJ2-1; the match to TRBD2 covers 7 bases. This CDR3 spans 14 amino acids. The germline V gene has CDR1 ENHRY and CDR2 SYGVKD. The V segment lost 4 bases and the J segment 8 bases; nucleotides outside the gene matches: 8.

The V call is TRBV4-1, the J call TRBJ2-7, with D possibly TRBD1 on 6 matching bases. The CDR3 runs to 15 residues. CDR1 is MGHRA and CDR2 is YSYEKL in the germline V gene. Trimming took off 2 bases at V and 2 bases at J, with 13 bases between the two ends. The CDR3 sequence: CASSQIQGWAYEQYF. CDR3 DNA sequence: TGCGCCAGCAGCCAAATACAGGGTTGGGCCTACGAGCAGTACTTC.

This clone was seen a single time. The V gene is TRBV14, the J gene TRBJ1-2; 8 bases map to TRBD1. The CDR3 is made up of 15 amino acids. V dropped 7 bases and J dropped 4; count of bases not matched to a gene: 11. The germline gives CDR1 SGHDN, CDR2 FVKESK. The CDR3 reads CASKKGTGPPYGYTF. The CDR3 nucleotides read TGTGCCAGCAAAAAAGGGACAGGCCCCCCCTATGGCTACACCTTC. Complete variable domain (other parts from reference TRBV14 and TRBJ1-2): EAGVTQFPSHSVIEKGQTVTLRCDPISGHDNLYWYRRVMGKEIKFLLHFVKESKQDESGMPNNRFLAERTGGTYSTLKVQPAELEDSGVYFCASKKGTGPPYGYTFGSGTRLTVV.

Concerning this clone itself: The same CDR3 also results from other DNA sequences found in this sample. This chain uses TRBV27 with TRBJ2-7; no clear D gene. Per germline, CDR1 MNHEY and CDR2 SMNVEV (reference sequence). The CDR3 contains 11 residues. Trimming left V 4 bases short and J 7 bases short, with 8 bases between. The CDR3 bases are TGTGCCAGCAGTTCAGCCGGAGAGCAGTACTTC. Its protein is CASSSAGEQYF.

In regard to this clone: Different DNA sequences within this sample yield the same CDR3. The chain carries TRBV4-1 and TRBJ2-7, with D perhaps TRBD1 or TRBD2 (5 bases each). Trimming took off 4 bases at V and 3 bases at J, with 10 bases between the two ends. Germline assignment: CDR1 MGHRA and CDR2 YSYEKL. The CDR3 length is 13 residues. The CDR3 loop reads CASSRGRDYEQYF. As DNA, the CDR3 is TGCGCCAGCAGCCGGGGCCGGGACTACGAGCAGTACTTC.

This clone has only one observation. The rearrangement uses TRBV7-6 and TRBJ1-1, with D hard to call. V was trimmed by 5 bases and J by 1 base, leaving 8 bases between them. There are 13 residues in the CDR3. Germline V gene lookup returns CDR1 SGHVS and CDR2 FNYEAQ. The CDR3 DNA is TGTGCCAGCAGCATCGGACGGAACACTGAAGCTTTCTTT. Translation gives CASSIGRNTEAFF.

The gene calls are TRBV27 and TRBJ2-7; D not certain. This CDR3 contains 12 residues. Between the trimmed V and J ends, which lost 5 bases and 3 bases, there was a span of 8 bases. From germline, CDR1 is MNHEY and CDR2 SMNVEV (reference sequence). Written as DNA, the CDR3 is TGTGCCAGCAGTCCCAACGGCTACGAGCAGTACTTC. Its translation is CASSPNGYEQYF.

This clone appeared once. V and J are TRBV4-2 and TRBJ2-2; no definite D call. Germline values: CDR1 LGHNA, CDR2 YNFKEQ. The CDR3 totals 15 residues. The V and J ends lost 2 bases and 4 bases respectively, with 11 bases between them. In DNA, the CDR3 is TGTGCCAGCAGCCAACAAGGTTTTGGCACCGGGGAGCTGTTTTTT. Protein product: CASSQQGFGTGELFF.

CDR3 DNA: TGTGCCAGCAGCCCGGGGACAGGGCATAACTACGAGCAGTACTTC. It specifies CASSPGTGHNYEQYF. J is TRBJ2-7 and V is TRBV11-2; 9 nucleotides align to TRBD1. The V and J ends lost 5 bases and 3 bases, in that order; junction bases with no gene match: 8. Germline values: CDR1 SGHAT, CDR2 FQNNGV. The CDR3 sequence is 15 residues long.

The V and J genes are TRBV19 and TRBJ1-3, with D perhaps matching TRBD1 (5 bases). The CDR3 is 15 residues long. Germline lookup yields CDR1 LNHDA and CDR2 SQIVND (reference sequence). The V end lost 2 bases, the J end lost 4 bases, and 12 bases lay between the germline ends. DNA of the CDR3: TGTGCCAGTAGTATACCCAGGGAGAGAGGAAACACCATATATTTT. Its translation: CASSIPRERGNTIYF.

Points on this clone: Other nucleotide sequences in the sample specify the same CDR3. V is TRBV9 and J is TRBJ1-2; 7 bases match TRBD1. V trimming: 3 bases; J trimming: 4 bases; junction bases outside the gene matches: 3. This CDR3 is 13 amino acids long. CDR1 is SGDLS and CDR2 is YYNGEE in the germline V gene. CDR3 in amino acids: CASSDGTVYGYTF. The CDR3 DNA sequence: TGTGCCAGCAGCGATGGGACAGTCTATGGCTACACCTTC.

The rearrangement uses TRBV9 and TRBJ2-2; 9 nucleotides agree with TRBD1. The CDR3 loop spans 15 amino acids. From germline, CDR1 is SGDLS and CDR2 YYNGEE. Losses at the gene ends were 4 bases for V and 6 bases for J; bases not matched to a gene: 7. The CDR3 DNA is TGTGCCAGCAGCCCCGGGGACAGGGTGGCCGGGGAGCTGTTTTTT. Its protein product is CASSPGDRVAGELFF.

V and J are TRBV25-1 and TRBJ1-5; unclear D gene. This CDR3 region has 13 residues. In germline, CDR1 is MGHDK, CDR2 SYGVNS. The ends were cut back, 4 bases at V and 0 bases at J, with 4 bases in the middle. The CDR3 DNA sequence: TGTGCCAGCAGTGCGAATAGCAATCAGCCCCAGCATTTT. It yields the protein CASSANSNQPQHF.

This clone was seen only once. V is TRBV27 and J is TRBJ2-7; D unresolved. Germline CDR1 and CDR2: MNHEY and SMNVEV (reference sequence). The CDR3 spans 14 residues. Between the trimmed V and J ends, which lost 2 bases and 3 bases, there was a span of 11 bases. In DNA, the CDR3 is TGTGCCAGCAGTTTACCGGGCCCCAACTACGAGCAGTACTTC. This codes for CASSLPGPNYEQYF.

This sequence joins TRBV9 and TRBJ2-1; D unclear. Germline values: CDR1 SGDLS, CDR2 YYNGEE. The CDR3 is 12 residues long. V lost 3 bases, J lost 9 bases, and 10 bases lay in between. DNA of the CDR3: TGTGCCAGCAGCGGAGGAGAGCCTGAGCAGTTCTTC. This encodes CASSGGEPEQFF.

The genes are TRBV15 and TRBJ2-1, with 11 bases identical to TRBD2. The CDR3 length is 15 residues. The junction had 6 bases not matched to a gene; V was cut back by 3 bases and J by 8 bases. Looked up from germline, CDR1 is LNHNV and CDR2 is YYDKDF (reference sequence). CDR3 residues: CATSSSSGRRDEQFF. CDR3 in DNA: TGTGCCACCAGCAGCTCTAGCGGGAGGCGCGATGAGCAGTTCTTC.

This chain joins TRBV28 and TRBJ2-7, with D tentatively TRBD1 (5 bases). Germline V gene sequence: CDR1 MDHEN, CDR2 SYDVKM. CDR3 size: 14 residues. Between the trimmed V and J ends, which lost 5 bases and 3 bases, there was a span of 14 bases. As DNA, the CDR3 is TGTGCCAGCAGTACCGACAGAACAGACTACGAGCAGTACTTC. Amino acid sequence: CASSTDRTDYEQYF.

The chain couples TRBV9 to TRBJ2-7; the match to TRBD1 covers 7 bases. CDR1 is SGDLS and CDR2 is YYNGEE in the germline V gene. The CDR3 runs 12 residues. V was pared by 7 bases and J by 3 bases, with 4 bases of the junction left unmatched. This chain's CDR3 is CASSQGDYEQYF. The DNA for the CDR3 is TGTGCCAGCTCCCAGGGGGACTACGAGCAGTACTTC.

This clone showed up just once. The chain joins TRBV4-2 to TRBJ2-3; 8 bases map to TRBD2. Per germline, CDR1 LGHNA and CDR2 YNFKEQ. V lost 4 bases, J lost 2 bases, and 8 bases stayed unmatched. The CDR3 consists of 16 residues. For the CDR3, the DNA is TGTGCCAGCAGCCCAGAAGAAGGACTAGCCACAGATACGCAGTATTTT. Its translation: CASSPEEGLATDTQYF.

This chain joins TRBV6-5 and TRBJ1-1; D may be TRBD1 (6 bases). The CDR3 is made up of 15 amino acids. The germline V and J ends were trimmed by 10 bases and 0 bases, with 18 bases remaining between them. Germline V gene data show CDR1 as MNHEY and CDR2 as SVGAGI. The CDR3 DNA follows: TGTGCCACCCAAAGGGGGGGGTCCATGAACACTGAAGCTTTCTTT. Translated, it gives CATQRGGSMNTEAFF.

The chain employs TRBV7-8 and TRBJ2-7; D uncertain. The CDR3 loop spans 14 amino acids. V was trimmed by 5 bases and J by 4 bases, leaving 15 bases between them. The germline CDR1 and CDR2 sequences are SGHVS and FQNEAQ. CDR3 sequence (DNA): TGTGCCAGCAGCCCCCACGGACGGCTTTACGAGCAGTACTTC. Translated: CASSPHGRLYEQYF.

This clone was recorded once. V usage is TRBV9 and J usage is TRBJ1-1; D ambiguous. The CDR3 is made up of 17 amino acids. The V end was cut by 0 bases, the J end by 8 bases, with 23 bases between. Per germline, CDR1 SGDLS and CDR2 YYNGEE. The CDR3, as DNA: TGTGCCAGCAGCGTAGAAGGTGGCAGCATCTGGGTGACCGAAGCTTTCTTT. This gives the protein CASSVEGGSIWVTEAFF.

Turning to this clone: Sequence at one end of the junction differs from germline and may be a read error. This sequence joins TRBV13 and TRBJ2-3; the match to TRBD1 covers 7 bases. Germline V gene sequence: CDR1 PRHDT, CDR2 FYEKMQ (reference sequence). The CDR3 runs to 16 residues. The CDR3 is CAGSFGTASSTDTQYF. CDR3 nucleotides: TGTGCCGGCAGCTTTGGGACAGCCTCTAGCACAGATACGCAGTATTTT. The variable domain in full, completed from reference TRBV13 and TRBJ2-3, reads AAGVIQSPRHLIKEKRETATLKCYPIPRHDTVYWYQQGPGQDPQFLISFYEKMQSDKGSIPDRFSAQQFSDYHSELNMSSLELGDSALYFCAGSFGTASSTDTQYFGPGTRLTVL.

V and J are TRBV7-9 and TRBJ2-3; TRBD1 is a possible D gene (5 bases). Germline V gene lookup returns CDR1 SEHNR and CDR2 FQNEAQ (reference sequence). V lost 3 bases, J lost 4 bases, and 8 bases lay in between. This CDR3 contains 13 residues. The DNA of the CDR3 is TGTGCCAGCAGCTTCGACAGCGCAGATACGCAGTATTTT. Protein product: CASSFDSADTQYF.

Details on this clone: The junction shows a germline mismatch at one end, possibly a read error. The chain uses TRBV7-8 and TRBJ1-5; the match to TRBD1 covers 8 bases. Germline V gene lookup returns CDR1 SGHVS and CDR2 FQNEAQ. This CDR3 is 18 amino acids long. CDR3 sequence: CASRLDRGAPYSNQPQHF. CDR3 coding DNA: TGTGCCAGCAGGTTAGACAGGGGCGCTCCATATAGCAATCAGCCCCAGCATTTT.